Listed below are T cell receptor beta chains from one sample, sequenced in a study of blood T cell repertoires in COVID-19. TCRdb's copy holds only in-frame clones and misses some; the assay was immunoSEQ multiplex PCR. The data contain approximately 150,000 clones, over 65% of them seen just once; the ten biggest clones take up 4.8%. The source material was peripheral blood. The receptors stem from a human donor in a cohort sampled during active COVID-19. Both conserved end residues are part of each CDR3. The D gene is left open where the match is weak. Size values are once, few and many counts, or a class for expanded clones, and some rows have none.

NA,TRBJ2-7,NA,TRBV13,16,CASSGGQGSFTYEQYF,TGTGCCAGCAGCGGTGGGCAGGGCTCCTTTACCTACGAGCAGTACTTC
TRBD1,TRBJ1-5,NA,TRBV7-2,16,CASSPGQGWGNQPQHF,TGTGCCAGCAGCCCCGGACAGGGTTGGGGCAATCAGCCCCAGCATTTT
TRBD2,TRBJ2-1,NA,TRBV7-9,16,CASSLEAGAGYNEQFF,TGTGCCAGCAGCTTAGAGGCGGGAGCTGGCTACAATGAGCAGTTCTTC
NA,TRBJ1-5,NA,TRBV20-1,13,CSASPGLGQPQHF,TGCAGTGCTAGTCCAGGTCTGGGTCAGCCCCAGCATTTT
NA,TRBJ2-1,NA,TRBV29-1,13,CSVNPLAGNEQFF,TGCAGCGTTAACCCCCTTGCGGGGAATGAGCAGTTCTTC
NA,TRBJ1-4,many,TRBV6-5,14,CASNIGGNNEKLFF,TGTGCCAGCAACATCGGAGGGAACAATGAAAAACTGTTTTTT
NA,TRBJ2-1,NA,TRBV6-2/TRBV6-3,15,CASSYGEGQLDEQFF,TGTGCCAGCAGTTATGGGGAGGGACAATTGGATGAGCAGTTCTTC
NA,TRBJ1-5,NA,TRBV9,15,CASSVGEGESQPQHF,TGTGCCAGCAGCGTAGGGGAGGGGGAAAGTCAGCCCCAGCATTTT
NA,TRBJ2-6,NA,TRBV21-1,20,CASSTRTGPSPSSGANVLTF,TGTGCCAGCAGCACCCGGACAGGCCCTTCACCGAGCTCTGGGGCCAACGTCCTGACTTTC
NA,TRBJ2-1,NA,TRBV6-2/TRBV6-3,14,CASSSRRAYNEQFF,TGTGCCAGCAGTTCGCGCCGGGCCTACAATGAGCAGTTCTTC
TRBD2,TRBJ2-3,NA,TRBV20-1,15,CSASLAGTGTDTQYF,TGCAGTGCTAGTTTAGCGGGGACTGGCACAGATACGCAGTATTTT